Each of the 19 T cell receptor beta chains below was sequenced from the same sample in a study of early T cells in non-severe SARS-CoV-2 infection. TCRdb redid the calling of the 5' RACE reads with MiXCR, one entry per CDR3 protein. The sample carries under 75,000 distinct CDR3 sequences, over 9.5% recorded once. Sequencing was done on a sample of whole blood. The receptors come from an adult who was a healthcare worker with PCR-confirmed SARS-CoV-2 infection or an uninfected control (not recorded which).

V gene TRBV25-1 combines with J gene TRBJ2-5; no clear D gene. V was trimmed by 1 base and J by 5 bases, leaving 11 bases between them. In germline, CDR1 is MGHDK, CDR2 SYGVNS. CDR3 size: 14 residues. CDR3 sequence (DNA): TGTGCCAGCAGTGAATTTAGGGTTTGGGAGACCCAGTACTTC. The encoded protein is CASSEFRVWETQYF.

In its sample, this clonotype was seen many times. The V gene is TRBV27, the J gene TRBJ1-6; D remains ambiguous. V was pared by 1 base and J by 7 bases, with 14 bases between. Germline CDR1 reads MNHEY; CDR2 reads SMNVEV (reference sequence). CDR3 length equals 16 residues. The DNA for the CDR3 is TGTGCCAGCAGTTTATATGTTGACATGTCCAATTCACCCCTCCACTTT. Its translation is CASSLYVDMSNSPLHF.

The CDR3 sequence is CASSPPGLAGRSTDTQYF. The CDR3 DNA reads as TGTGCCAGCAGCCCACCCGGACTAGCGGGGCGTAGCACAGATACGCAGTATTTT. This chain uses TRBV11-2 with TRBJ2-3, with TRBD2 matching 12 bases. This CDR3 is built from 18 residues. Losses at the gene ends were 5 bases for V and 0 bases for J; bases not matched to a gene: 9. Germline V gives CDR1 SGHAT, CDR2 FQNNGV.

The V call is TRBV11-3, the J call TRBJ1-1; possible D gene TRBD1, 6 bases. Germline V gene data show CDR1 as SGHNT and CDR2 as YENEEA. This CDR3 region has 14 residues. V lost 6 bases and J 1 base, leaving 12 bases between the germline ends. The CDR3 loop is CASRIWGQNTEAFF. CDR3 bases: TGTGCCAGCAGGATTTGGGGACAGAACACTGAAGCTTTCTTT.

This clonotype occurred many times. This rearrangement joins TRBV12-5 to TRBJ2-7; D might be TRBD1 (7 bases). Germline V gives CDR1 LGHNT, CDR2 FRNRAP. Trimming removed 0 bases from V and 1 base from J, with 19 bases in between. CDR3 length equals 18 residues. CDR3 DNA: TGTGCTAGTGGTTTGGTACCGGACGGAGGGACAGCATCCTACGAGCAGTACTTC. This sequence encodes CASGLVPDGGTASYEQYF.

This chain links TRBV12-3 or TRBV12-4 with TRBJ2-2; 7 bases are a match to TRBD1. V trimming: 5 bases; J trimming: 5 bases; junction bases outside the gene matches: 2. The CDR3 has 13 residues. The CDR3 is CASSARGTGELFF. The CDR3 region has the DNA TGTGCCAGCAGTGCCAGGGGGACCGGGGAGCTGTTTTTT.

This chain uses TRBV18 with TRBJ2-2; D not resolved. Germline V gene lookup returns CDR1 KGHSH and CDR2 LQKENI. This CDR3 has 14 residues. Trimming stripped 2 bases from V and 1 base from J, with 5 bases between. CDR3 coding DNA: TGTGCCAGCTCACCAAGCCAGAACACCGGGGAGCTGTTTTTT. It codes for CASSPSQNTGELFF.

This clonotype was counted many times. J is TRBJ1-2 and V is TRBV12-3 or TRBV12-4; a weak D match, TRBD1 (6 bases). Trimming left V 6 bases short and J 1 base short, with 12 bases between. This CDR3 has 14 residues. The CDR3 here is CASRFQGSNYGYTF. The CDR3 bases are TGTGCCAGCAGGTTTCAGGGGAGTAACTATGGCTACACCTTC.

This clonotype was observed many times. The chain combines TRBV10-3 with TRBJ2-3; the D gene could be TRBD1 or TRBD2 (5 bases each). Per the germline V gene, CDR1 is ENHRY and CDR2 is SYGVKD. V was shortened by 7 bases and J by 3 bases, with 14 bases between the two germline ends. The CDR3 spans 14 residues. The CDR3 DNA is TGTGCCATCAACGGCGACGGGGCGACAGATACGCAGTATTTT. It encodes CAINGDGATDTQYF.

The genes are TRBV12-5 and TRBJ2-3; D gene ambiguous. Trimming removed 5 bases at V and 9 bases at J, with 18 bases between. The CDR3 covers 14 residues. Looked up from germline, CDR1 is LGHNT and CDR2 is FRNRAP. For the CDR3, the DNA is TGTGCTAGTGGTCCGCCCCGCAGTGCAGGAACGCAGTATTTT. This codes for CASGPPRSAGTQYF.

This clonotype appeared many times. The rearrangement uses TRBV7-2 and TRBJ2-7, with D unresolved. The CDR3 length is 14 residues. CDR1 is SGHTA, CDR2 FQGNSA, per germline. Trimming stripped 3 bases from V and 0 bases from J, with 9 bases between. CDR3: CASSFTASSYEQYF. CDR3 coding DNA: TGTGCCAGCAGCTTTACGGCGAGCTCCTACGAGCAGTACTTC.

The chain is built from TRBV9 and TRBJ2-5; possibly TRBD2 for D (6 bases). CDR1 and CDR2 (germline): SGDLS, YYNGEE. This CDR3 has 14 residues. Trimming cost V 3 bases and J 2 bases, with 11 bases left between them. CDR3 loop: CASSAGTPQETQYF. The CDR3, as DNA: TGTGCCAGCAGCGCCGGGACTCCTCAAGAGACCCAGTACTTC.

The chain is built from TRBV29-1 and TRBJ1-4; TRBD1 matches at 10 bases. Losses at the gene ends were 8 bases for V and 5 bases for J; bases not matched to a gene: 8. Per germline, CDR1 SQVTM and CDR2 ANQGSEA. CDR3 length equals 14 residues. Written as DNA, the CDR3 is TGCAGCATCGATGGACAGGGGGGGAATGAAAAACTGTTTTTT. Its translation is CSIDGQGGNEKLFF.

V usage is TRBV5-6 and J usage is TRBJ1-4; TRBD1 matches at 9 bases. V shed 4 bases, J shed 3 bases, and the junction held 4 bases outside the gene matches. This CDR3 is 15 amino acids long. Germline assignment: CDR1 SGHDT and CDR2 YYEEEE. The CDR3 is CASSTGTGSNEKLFF. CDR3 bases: TGTGCCAGCAGCACCGGGACAGGGTCTAATGAAAAACTGTTTTTT.

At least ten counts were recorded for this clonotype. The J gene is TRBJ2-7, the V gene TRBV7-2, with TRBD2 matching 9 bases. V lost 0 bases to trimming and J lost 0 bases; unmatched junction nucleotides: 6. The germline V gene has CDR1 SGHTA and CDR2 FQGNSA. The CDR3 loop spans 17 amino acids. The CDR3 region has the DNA TGTGCCAGCAGCTTAGCAGGGGGACTAGCATCCTCCTACGAGCAGTACTTC. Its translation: CASSLAGGLASSYEQYF.

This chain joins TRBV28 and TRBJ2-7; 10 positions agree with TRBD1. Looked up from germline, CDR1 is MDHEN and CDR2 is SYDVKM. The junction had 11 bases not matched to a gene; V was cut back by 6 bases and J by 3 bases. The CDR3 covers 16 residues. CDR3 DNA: TGTGCCAGCAGCAGCACCGGGACAGGGGTGAACTACGAGCAGTACTTC. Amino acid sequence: CASSSTGTGVNYEQYF.

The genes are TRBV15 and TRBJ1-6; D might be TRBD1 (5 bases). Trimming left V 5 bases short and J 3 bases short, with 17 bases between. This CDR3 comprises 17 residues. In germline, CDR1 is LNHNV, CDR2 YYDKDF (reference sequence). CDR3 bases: TGTGCCACCAGCGGAAAAATGCAGGGAGGCTATAATTCACCCCTCCACTTT. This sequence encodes CATSGKMQGGYNSPLHF. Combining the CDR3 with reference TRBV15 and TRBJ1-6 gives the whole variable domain DAMVIQNPRYQVTQFGKPVTLSCSQTLNHNVMYWYQQKSSQAPKLLFHYYDKDFNNEADTPDNFQSRRPNTSFCFLDIRSPGLGDTAMYLCATSGKMQGGYNSPLHFGNGTRLTVT.

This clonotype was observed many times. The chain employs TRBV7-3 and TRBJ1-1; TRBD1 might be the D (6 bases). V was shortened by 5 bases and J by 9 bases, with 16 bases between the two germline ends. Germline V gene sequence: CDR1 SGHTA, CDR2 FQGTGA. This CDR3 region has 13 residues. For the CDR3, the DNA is TGTGCCAGCAGCCGTGACAGGAGCTCTAAAGCTTTCTTT. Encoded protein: CASSRDRSSKAFF.

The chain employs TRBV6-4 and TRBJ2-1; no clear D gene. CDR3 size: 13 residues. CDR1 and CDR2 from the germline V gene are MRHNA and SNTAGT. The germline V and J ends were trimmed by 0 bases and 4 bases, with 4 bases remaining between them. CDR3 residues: CASSDSTYNEQFF. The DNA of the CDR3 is TGTGCCAGCAGTGACTCGACATACAATGAGCAGTTCTTC.